The 21 T cell receptor beta chains below all came from one sample that was sequenced in a study of blood T cell repertoires in COVID-19. Here immunoSEQ multiplex PCR was the method, and the copy in TCRdb shows in-frame clones only, minus some. The repertoire includes over 300,000 clones, roughly 85% of them detected once, and just over 7% sits in the top ten. The sample was peripheral blood. Every receptor here comes from a human donor in a cohort sampled during active COVID-19.

The chain has TRBV3-1 (or the pseudogene TRBV3-2) and TRBJ1-2; TRBD1 might be the D (6 bases). Trimming removed 0 bases from V and 4 bases from J, with 12 bases in between. Germline assignment: CDR1 LGHDT and CDR2 YNNKEL (reference sequence). This CDR3 is built from 15 residues. Here the CDR3 reads CASSQEGDRFYGYTF. In nucleotides, the CDR3 is TGTGCCAGCAGCCAAGAGGGTGACAGGTTCTATGGCTACACCTTC.

This clone was counted between two and nine times. This chain connects TRBV27 to TRBJ1-2; 11 nucleotides agree with TRBD1. This CDR3 has 17 residues. After removal of 4 bases from V and 6 bases from J, the junction contained 13 bases not matched to a gene. Germline V gene lookup returns CDR1 MNHEY and CDR2 SMNVEV (reference sequence). The CDR3 nucleotides read TGTGCCAGCAGTTCCAGTGGGACAGGGGGAAGGGGGCATGGCTACACCTTC. Translated: CASSSSGTGGRGHGYTF.

J is TRBJ2-2 and V is TRBV4-2, with 9 bases fitting TRBD2. CDR1 LGHNA and CDR2 YNFKEQ come from the germline V gene. CDR3 length: 16 amino acids. V trimming: 2 bases; J trimming: 3 bases; junction bases outside the gene matches: 4. The CDR3 DNA follows: TGTGCCAGCAGCCAACCCAGCGGGGGGTACACCGGGGAGCTGTTTTTT. Its protein is CASSQPSGGYTGELFF.

The chain couples TRBV27 to TRBJ1-5, with D tentatively TRBD1 (6 bases). The CDR3 length is 16 residues. CDR1 and CDR2 (germline): MNHEY, SMNVEV (reference sequence). The V end was cut by 4 bases, the J end by 4 bases, with 17 bases between. The CDR3 reads CASSSYLGARNQPQHF. The DNA of the CDR3 is TGTGCCAGCAGTTCATACTTGGGGGCACGAAATCAGCCCCAGCATTTT.

Remarks on this clone: At one of its ends the junction is not consistent with the germline gene, which may arise from a read error. The rearrangement joins TRBV11-2 to TRBJ2-1; 11 bases match TRBD2. Germline V lookup: CDR1 SGHAT, CDR2 FQNNGV. This CDR3 has 15 residues. The CDR3 loop is CASSFSGGAYNEQFF. CDR3 DNA sequence: TGTGCCAGCAGCTTTAGCGGGGGGGCCTATAATGAGCAGTTCTTC.

The chain carries TRBV11-2 and TRBJ1-1; TRBD1 matches at 11 bases. J was trimmed by 2 bases and V by 1 base; bases with no gene match: 9. Germline V gene lookup returns CDR1 SGHAT and CDR2 FQNNGV. CDR3 length equals 18 residues. CDR3 in DNA: TGTGCCAGCAGCTTAGGACCGGGACAGGGGGGCTACAACACTGAAGCTTTCTTT. Translating gives CASSLGPGQGGYNTEAFF.

The J gene is TRBJ2-6, the V gene TRBV3-1 (or the pseudogene TRBV3-2), with 11 positions matching TRBD1. V shed 3 bases, J shed 0 bases, and the junction held 7 bases outside the gene matches. CDR1 is LGHDT and CDR2 is YNNKEL in the germline V gene (reference sequence). This CDR3 has 19 amino acids. CDR3 in amino acids: CASSHRTGGELSGANVLTF. The CDR3 region has the DNA TGTGCCAGCAGCCATAGGACAGGGGGCGAACTCTCTGGGGCCAACGTCCTGACTTTC.

The chain joins TRBV25-1 to TRBJ2-3; perhaps TRBD1 as D (5 bases). V gave up 3 bases and J gave up 1 base, with 8 bases separating them. The germline V gene encodes CDR1 MGHDK and CDR2 SYGVNS. The CDR3 totals 14 residues. The CDR3 region has the DNA TGTGCCAGCAGTGAGGAACAGGGCACAGATACGCAGTATTTT. This translates into CASSEEQGTDTQYF.

The J gene is TRBJ2-7, the V gene TRBV20-1; D is unclear. The V and J ends lost 3 bases and 2 bases respectively, with 8 bases between them. Germline-derived CDR1 and CDR2 are DFQATT and SNEGSKA (reference sequence). The CDR3 has 12 amino acids. Here the CDR3 DNA reads TGCAGTGCTAGTAATGCAGCCTACGAGCAGTACTTC. Translation: CSASNAAYEQYF.

The chain carries TRBV5-6 and TRBJ1-1; TRBD1 is a possible D gene (5 bases). Germline V gene lookup returns CDR1 SGHDT and CDR2 YYEEEE. V lost 0 bases and J 0 bases, leaving 9 bases between the germline ends. The CDR3 is 15 residues long. CDR3 loop: CASSLGQLMNTEAFF. CDR3 bases: TGTGCCAGCAGCTTGGGACAGCTCATGAACACTGAAGCTTTCTTT. Drawing the rest from reference TRBV5-6 and TRBJ1-1, the complete variable domain is DAGVTQSPTHLIKTRGQQVTLRCSPKSGHDTVSWYQQALGQGPQFIFQYYEEEERQRGNFPDRFSGHQFPNYSSELNVNALLLGDSALYLCASSLGQLMNTEAFFGQGTRLTVV.

This chain connects TRBV5-6 to TRBJ1-2; 8 bases fit TRBD1. CDR1 SGHDT and CDR2 YYEEEE come from the germline V gene. The V segment lost 2 bases and the J segment 1 base; nucleotides outside the gene matches: 1. CDR3 length equals 14 residues. CDR3 sequence reads: CASSFTGGNYGYTF. The CDR3 region has the DNA TGTGCCAGCAGCTTCACAGGGGGTAACTATGGCTACACCTTC.

The sample holds a few counts of this clone. The V gene is TRBV19, the J gene TRBJ2-3; D uncertain. V was clipped by 1 base and J by 1 base, with 9 bases between them. The CDR3 contains 15 residues. Germline lookup yields CDR1 LNHDA and CDR2 SQIVND (reference sequence). The chain's CDR3 is CASSIGGDGTDTQYF. CDR3 coding DNA: TGTGCCAGTAGTATAGGTGGAGACGGCACAGATACGCAGTATTTT.

J is TRBJ1-2 and V is TRBV12-2. TRBV12-2 is a recognized pseudogene. The CDR3 sequence is 17 residues long. CDR3 in DNA: TGTGCAAGTCGCTTAGCGCTCTTACCCGGAGGCTACTATGGCTACACCTTC. Protein: CASRLALLPGGYYGYTF.

V and J are TRBV7-9 and TRBJ1-4; D remains ambiguous. Germline loops: CDR1 SEHNR, CDR2 FQNEAQ (reference sequence). The CDR3 runs 14 residues. V was cut by 0 bases and J by 7 bases, with 9 bases left in between. CDR3 nucleotides: TGTGCCAGCAGCTTAGCAGGGAGTAGTGAAAAACTGTTTTTT. Protein sequence: CASSLAGSSEKLFF.

The gene calls are TRBV29-1 and TRBJ2-1, with D tentatively TRBD1 (6 bases). Germline-derived CDR1 and CDR2 are SQVTM and ANQGSEA. The CDR3 runs 14 residues. V gave up 0 bases and J gave up 8 bases, with 14 bases separating them. The CDR3: CSVEDPQGKDEQFF. In nucleotides, the CDR3 is TGCAGCGTTGAAGATCCCCAGGGGAAAGATGAGCAGTTCTTC.

The chain employs TRBV11-3 and TRBJ2-6; no definite D call. The germline V and J ends were trimmed by 5 bases and 2 bases, with 13 bases remaining between them. This CDR3 is built from 16 residues. Per the germline V gene, CDR1 is SGHNT and CDR2 is YENEEA. The CDR3 spells CASSPLSGPGANVLTF. The CDR3 DNA is TGTGCCAGCAGCCCCTTGTCTGGCCCTGGGGCCAACGTCCTGACTTTC.

This clone has only one observation. This sequence joins TRBV19 and TRBJ1-4, with D tentatively TRBD1 (5 bases). CDR3 length equals 18 residues. Between the trimmed V and J ends, which lost 5 bases and 4 bases, there was a span of 23 bases. Germline V gives CDR1 LNHDA, CDR2 SQIVND (reference sequence). For the CDR3, the DNA is TGTGCCAGTAGTCCCCGACGGAGACAGAAAATGATTAATGAAAAACTGTTTTTT. Residues: CASSPRRRQKMINEKLFF.

The chain links TRBV3-1 (or the pseudogene TRBV3-2) to TRBJ1-3; TRBD1 might be the D (6 bases). The germline V and J ends were trimmed by 0 bases and 2 bases, with 17 bases remaining between them. This CDR3 region has 18 residues. The germline V gene has CDR1 LGHDT and CDR2 YNNKEL (reference sequence). The CDR3 DNA reads as TGTGCCAGCAGCCAAGACAGAGGGGGAGTTGGGCCTGGAAACACCATATATTTT. Residues: CASSQDRGGVGPGNTIYF.

This clone appeared a single time. The V call is TRBV2, the J call TRBJ1-2; possibly TRBD1 for D (5 bases). The CDR3 length is 14 residues. Germline values: CDR1 SNHLY, CDR2 FYNNEI. Trimming left V 8 bases short and J 2 bases short, with 15 bases between. The CDR3 DNA follows: TGTGCCAGCGGATCAGGGAAATCCAACTATGGCTACACCTTC. Protein sequence: CASGSGKSNYGYTF.

The V gene is TRBV29-1, the J gene TRBJ1-1, with TRBD1 matching 7 bases. J gave up 1 base and V 6 bases, and 8 bases lay outside the gene matches. CDR1 SQVTM and CDR2 ANQGSEA come from the germline V gene. This CDR3 region has 14 residues. The CDR3 is CSVRLGQANTEAFF. CDR3 DNA: TGCAGCGTCCGCCTTGGACAGGCGAACACTGAAGCTTTCTTT.

This chain connects TRBV2 to TRBJ2-7, with unresolved D. The CDR3 runs to 14 residues. CDR1 and CDR2 from the germline V gene are SNHLY and FYNNEI. Trimming took off 7 bases at V and 2 bases at J, with 15 bases between the two ends. DNA of the CDR3: TGTGCCAGCAAACCCGAGCAGGTTACCTACGAGCAGTACTTC. Residues: CASKPEQVTYEQYF.